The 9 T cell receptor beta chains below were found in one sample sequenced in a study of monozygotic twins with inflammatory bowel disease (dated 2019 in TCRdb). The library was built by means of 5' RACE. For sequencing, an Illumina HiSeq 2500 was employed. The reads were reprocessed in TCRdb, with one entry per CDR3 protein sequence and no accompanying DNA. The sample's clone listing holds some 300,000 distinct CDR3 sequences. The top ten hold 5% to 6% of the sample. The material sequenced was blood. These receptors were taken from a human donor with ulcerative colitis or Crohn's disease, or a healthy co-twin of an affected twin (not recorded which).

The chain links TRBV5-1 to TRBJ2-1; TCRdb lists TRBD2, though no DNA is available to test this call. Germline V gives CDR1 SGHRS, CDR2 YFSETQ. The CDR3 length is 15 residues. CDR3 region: CASSLRAGAYNEQFF.

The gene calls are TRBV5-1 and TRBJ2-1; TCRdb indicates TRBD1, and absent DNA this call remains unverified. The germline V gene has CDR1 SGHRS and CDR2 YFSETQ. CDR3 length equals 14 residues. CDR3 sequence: CASSPPGTYNEQFF.

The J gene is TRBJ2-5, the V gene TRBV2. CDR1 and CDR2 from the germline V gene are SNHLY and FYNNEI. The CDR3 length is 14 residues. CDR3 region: CASIGSRIKETQYF.

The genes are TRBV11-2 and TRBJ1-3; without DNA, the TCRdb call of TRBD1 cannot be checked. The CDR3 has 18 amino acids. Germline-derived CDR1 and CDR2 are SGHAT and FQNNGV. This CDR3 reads CASSSRTDSWYSGNTIYF.

The CDR3 reads CSVPGGINYGYTF. The chain uses TRBV29-1 and TRBJ1-2; the TCRdb D gene call, TRBD1, has no DNA to confirm it. Germline CDR1 SQVTM, CDR2 ANQGSEA. The CDR3 runs 13 residues.

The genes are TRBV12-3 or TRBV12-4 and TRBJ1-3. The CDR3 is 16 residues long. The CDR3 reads CASSSDRQSSGNTIYF.

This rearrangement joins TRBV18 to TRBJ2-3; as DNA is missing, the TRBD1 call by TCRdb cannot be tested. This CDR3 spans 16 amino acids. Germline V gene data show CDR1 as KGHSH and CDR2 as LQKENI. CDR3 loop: CASSPSTGVSTDTQYF.

The CDR3 sequence is CASSGGTNTEAFF. The rearrangement joins TRBV5-1 to TRBJ1-1. Germline loops: CDR1 SGHRS, CDR2 YFSETQ. There are 13 residues in the CDR3.

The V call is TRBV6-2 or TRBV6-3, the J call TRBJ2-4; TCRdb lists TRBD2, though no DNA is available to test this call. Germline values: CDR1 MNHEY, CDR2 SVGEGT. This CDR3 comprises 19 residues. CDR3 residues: CASSYSQRQPFGAKNIQYF.